The TCR beta chain under discussion was sequenced for a study of shared T cell receptors in the human thymus. Germline CDR1 and CDR2: LGHNA and YSLEER. This CDR3 region has 15 residues. With 0 bases removed from V and 0 bases from J, the gap between germline ends came to 6 bases. Profiled with immunoSEQ multiplex PCR; TCRdb holds only in-frame clones, not every one. Of some 640,000 clones in the sample, around 87% were seen once. Turning to this clone: Other DNA sequences of this sample code for an identical CDR3.

The sample was also reused in another study, on human thymus T cells. That work contributes: Thymus was obtained from resections taken during corrective heart surgery. Related work showed strongly overlapping thymic repertoires across unrelated individuals.

The rearrangement uses TRBV4-3 and TRBJ1-3; D is undetermined. This receptor was identified in a boy under three years old with a congenital heart defect. The specimen was thymocytes. The CDR3 sequence: CASSQDRFSGNTIYF. The CDR3 DNA follows: TGCGCCAGCAGCCAAGATAGATTCTCTGGAAACACCATATATTTT.